This T cell receptor beta chain was captured by sequencing in a study of CD8 T cells in Susac syndrome. Random-hexamer reverse transcription was applied to about 0.5 to 1 ug RNA. TCRdb re-derived calls from the immunoSEQ multiplex PCR reads in MiXCR, one entry per CDR3 protein. Of about 80,000 distinct CDR3 sequences listed, 90% to 95% are singletons. The CDR3 extends over 16 amino acids. The V and J ends lost 1 base and 0 bases, in that order; junction bases with no gene match: 2. CD8+ and CD4+ T cells from blood underwent TCR beta sequencing. TEMRA cells were FACS-enriched, unlike CD8+ and CD4+ T cells, which were negatively isolated.

The TCR originated in a human donor with Susac syndrome. The rearrangement links TRBV12-3 or TRBV12-4 to TRBJ2-2; TRBD1 matches at 7 bases. Input material: CD8+ T cells from PBMCs. The CDR3 sequence: CASSLGQGANTGELFF. The CDR3 bases are TGTGCCAGCAGTTTAGGGCAGGGGGCGAACACCGGGGAGCTGTTTTTT.